This T cell receptor beta chain was captured by sequencing in a study of blood T cell repertoires in COVID-19. CDR3 length: 16 residues. The ends lost 1 base at V and 7 bases at J; junction bases unmatched: 11. CDR1 is LNHDA, CDR2 SQIVND, per germline (reference sequence). Repertoires were generated with immunoSEQ multiplex PCR, while TCRdb's copy carries only in-frame clones and drops some. The sample lists 30,000 to 40,000 clones; roughly 90% were seen once. Input material: peripheral blood. This chain joins TRBV19 and TRBJ2-7; 9 nucleotides align to TRBD2. This clonotype was sampled from a human donor in a cohort sampled during active COVID-19. As DNA, the CDR3 is TGTGCCAGTAGTATAGGAGGTGGGCTAGCGGGATATGAGCAGTACTTC. This codes for CASSIGGGLAGYEQYF.